Each of the 27 T cell receptor beta chains below was sequenced from the same sample in a study of persistence of HIV-infected CD4 T cells. Overlapping HIV-1 Gag 15-mer peptides at 0.95 to 1 ug per peptide per mL were used. Sorting of responding CD4+ T cells relied on upregulated CD40 ligand together with CD69. These receptors lack a known antigen. This was the immunoSEQ version 4 assay in survey mode. The repertoire was sequenced with immunoSEQ multiplex PCR; TCRdb's copy has only in-frame clones and lacks some. The repertoire holds several thousand clones, 82% seen once, with 1.5% to 2.5% in the top ten. Sequencing used CD4+ T cells sorted from PBMCs after approximately 18-hour stimulation, obtained from a patient who received antiretroviral therapy. The receptors come from an adult woman with HIV who was CMV-seropositive.

The rearrangement links TRBV7-8 to TRBJ1-2; a weak D match, TRBD1 (6 bases). V shed 5 bases and J shed 0 bases, with 13 bases lying between them. The germline V gene encodes CDR1 SGHVS and CDR2 FQNEAQ. The CDR3 has 15 amino acids. CDR3 region: CASSTRGNSNYGYTF. The DNA of the CDR3 is TGTGCCAGCAGCACCAGGGGCAACTCTAACTATGGCTACACCTTC.

The chain recombines TRBV7-9 with TRBJ1-4, with D hard to call. Trimming cost V 5 bases and J 2 bases, with 9 bases left between them. This CDR3 has 14 residues. CDR1 and CDR2 (germline): SEHNR, FQNEAQ (reference sequence). For the CDR3, the DNA is TGTGCCAGCAGCCTTACACCGACTAATGAAAAACTGTTTTTT. Amino acid sequence: CASSLTPTNEKLFF.

The V and J genes are TRBV5-1 and TRBJ1-5; no clear D. The CDR3 totals 15 residues. Trimming left V 0 bases short and J 7 bases short, with 14 bases between. Germline V lookup: CDR1 SGHRS, CDR2 YFSETQ. CDR3 sequence: CASSLEPGVGQPQHF. The CDR3 nucleotides are TGCGCCAGCAGCTTGGAACCTGGGGTAGGACAGCCCCAGCATTTT.

The CDR3 region has the DNA TGTGCCAGCAGCTTAAACAGCGGGGGGGCCGCCGGGGAGCTGTTTTTT. Translation: CASSLNSGGAAGELFF. The chain employs TRBV7-2 and TRBJ2-2; 10 positions agree with TRBD2. V gave up 2 bases and J gave up 6 bases; unmatched junction bases: 6. Germline-derived CDR1 and CDR2 are SGHTA and FQGNSA. The CDR3 consists of 16 residues.

The genes are TRBV19 and TRBJ2-4; D may be TRBD1 (5 bases). V was shortened by 3 bases and J by 0 bases, with 15 bases between the two germline ends. The CDR3 length is 17 residues. Germline V gives CDR1 LNHDA, CDR2 SQIVND (reference sequence). The CDR3: CASSMRTDSVAKNIQYF. The CDR3 nucleotides read TGTGCCAGTAGTATGCGGACCGACAGTGTAGCCAAAAACATTCAGTACTTC. Using reference TRBV19 and TRBJ2-4 for the parts outside the CDR3, the full variable domain is DGGITQSPKYLFRKEGQNVTLSCEQNLNHDAMYWYRQDPGQGLRLIYYSQIVNDFQKGDIAEGYSVSREKKESFPLTVTSAQKNPTAFYLCASSMRTDSVAKNIQYFGAGTRLSVL.

This chain connects TRBV5-1 to TRBJ2-7, with 11 nucleotides matching TRBD1. Germline-derived CDR1 and CDR2 are SGHRS and YFSETQ. After removal of 3 bases from V and 7 bases from J, the junction contained 9 bases not matched to a gene. CDR3 length: 15 amino acids. The CDR3 protein is CASSSIGQGAGEQYF. The CDR3 bases are TGCGCCAGCAGCTCGATAGGACAGGGGGCGGGTGAGCAGTACTTC.

This clone appeared a single time. V gene TRBV5-8 combines with J gene TRBJ1-5, with D unresolved. The CDR3 spans 12 residues. With 1 base removed from V and 5 bases from J, the gap between germline ends came to 4 bases. Germline CDR1 and CDR2: SGHTS and YDEGEE. CDR3: CASSLQYQPQHF. CDR3 bases: TGTGCCAGCAGCTTGCAGTATCAGCCCCAGCATTTT.

Here the CDR3 DNA reads TGTGCCAGCCTTGCTCACCGGGACAGGGCCAACTATGGCTACACCTTC. Translated, it gives CASLAHRDRANYGYTF. The V call is TRBV6-4, the J call TRBJ1-2, with 9 bases that match TRBD1. Germline V gene lookup returns CDR1 MRHNA and CDR2 SNTAGT. Trimming took 8 bases from V and 2 from J; bases not matched to a gene: 12. The CDR3 covers 16 residues.

This chain joins TRBV3-1 (or the pseudogene TRBV3-2) and TRBJ1-1; 7 bases map to TRBD1. Germline CDR1 reads LGHDT; CDR2 reads YNNKEL (reference sequence). The trim removed 3 bases at V and 1 base at J, leaving 5 bases unmatched. The CDR3 spans 15 residues. Here the CDR3 DNA reads TGTGCCAGCAGCCACCTCAGACAGGGGAACACTGAAGCTTTCTTT. As protein: CASSHLRQGNTEAFF.

CDR3 sequence: CASSLRNSGGFYNEQFF. The CDR3 DNA is TGTGCCAGCAGCCTACGGAATAGCGGGGGGTTCTACAATGAGCAGTTCTTC. The V gene is TRBV13, the J gene TRBJ2-1, with 10 bases aligning to TRBD2. CDR3 length equals 17 residues. Germline V gives CDR1 PRHDT, CDR2 FYEKMQ (reference sequence). With V trimmed by 5 bases and J by 3 bases, 10 bases remained unmatched. The full variable domain, rest sourced from reference TRBV13 and TRBJ2-1, is AAGVIQSPRHLIKEKRETATLKCYPIPRHDTVYWYQQGPGQDPQFLISFYEKMQSDKGSIPDRFSAQQFSDYHSELNMSSLELGDSALYFCASSLRNSGGFYNEQFFGPGTRLTVL.

The chain recombines TRBV2 with TRBJ1-6; D is perhaps TRBD1 (5 bases). Germline CDR1 SNHLY, CDR2 FYNNEI. The CDR3 runs to 14 residues. Trimming shortened V by 7 bases and J by 7 bases, and 14 bases separated the two germline ends. The CDR3 DNA follows: TGTGCCAGCACTTGGGGGTGGTACAATTCACCCCTCCACTTT. This gives the protein CASTWGWYNSPLHF.

This clone came up once. The V gene is TRBV7-9, the J gene TRBJ1-1; D is undetermined. This CDR3 region has 13 residues. Germline V CDR1 and CDR2: SEHNR, FQNEAQ (reference sequence). V was shortened by 7 bases and J by 2 bases, with 11 bases between the two germline ends. CDR3 DNA sequence: TGTGCCAGCACTAAGACCGCTAACACTGAAGCTTTCTTT. Its translation is CASTKTANTEAFF.

The chain joins TRBV10-3 to TRBJ2-7; 9 bases agree with TRBD1. The CDR3 loop spans 14 amino acids. Germline assignment: CDR1 ENHRY and CDR2 SYGVKD. V lost 6 bases to trimming and J lost 3 bases; unmatched junction nucleotides: 6. CDR3 DNA: TGTGCCATCAGACAAGACAGGGGGAGCTACGAGCAGTACTTC. Translation: CAIRQDRGSYEQYF.

V usage is TRBV6-2 or TRBV6-3 and J usage is TRBJ1-1; TRBD1 matches at 8 bases. CDR3 length equals 17 residues. In germline, CDR1 is MNHEY, CDR2 SVGEGT. J gave up 3 bases and V 0 bases, and 9 bases lay outside the gene matches. DNA of the CDR3: TGTGCCAGCAGTTACTCGCGATTTTGGACAGGGCACACTGAAGCTTTCTTT. It specifies CASSYSRFWTGHTEAFF.

This sequence joins TRBV27 and TRBJ2-7, with 7 bases that match TRBD1. J lost 6 bases, V lost 3 bases, and 8 bases had no gene match. CDR3 length: 14 amino acids. Germline CDR1 and CDR2: MNHEY and SMNVEV (reference sequence). The CDR3 DNA reads as TGTGCCAGCAGTTTTGAAGGGGGCCGGAGCGAGCAGTACTTC. This codes for CASSFEGGRSEQYF.

This rearrangement joins TRBV30 to TRBJ2-2, with TRBD1 matching over 12 bases. The CDR3 sequence is 14 residues long. Germline CDR1 GTSNPN, CDR2 SVGIG (reference sequence). CDR3 nucleotide sequence: TGTGCGCTTCCGGGACAGGGGGCCAACGGGGAGCTGTTTTTT. This codes for CALPGQGANGELFF.

V is TRBV10-1 and J is TRBJ2-5; TRBD1 might be the D (6 bases). The J call may be mistaken, given a closer DNA end match to TRBJ2-7. CDR1 is WNHNN and CDR2 is SYGVQD in the germline V gene (reference sequence). The CDR3 is made up of 13 amino acids. CDR3 bases: TGCGCCAGCAGCGGACAGAGCTCCTACGAGCAGTACTTC. Translated, it gives CASSGQSSYEQYF.

The CDR3 DNA reads as TGTGCCAGCACAACTACGGGGCTGAGCTCACCCCTCCACTTT. Amino acid sequence: CASTTTGLSSPLHF. V usage is TRBV18 and J usage is TRBJ1-6, with D maybe TRBD1 (5 bases). From germline, CDR1 is KGHSH and CDR2 LQKENI. V was cut by 8 bases and J by 10 bases, with 18 bases left in between. This CDR3 comprises 14 residues.

The chain combines TRBV28 with TRBJ2-2; D gene ambiguous. The CDR3 has 12 residues. Germline loops: CDR1 MDHEN, CDR2 SYDVKM. The V end lost 6 bases, the J end lost 5 bases, and 7 bases lay between the germline ends. Here the CDR3 reads CASRAWTGELFF. CDR3 nucleotides: TGTGCCAGCAGGGCTTGGACCGGGGAGCTGTTTTTT.

On this clone: This sample also contains other DNA sequences that code for the same CDR3. The chain is built from TRBV9 and TRBJ1-1; weak D call: TRBD1 (5 bases). Trimming took off 8 bases at V and 6 bases at J, with 26 bases between the two ends. The CDR3 spans 16 residues. Looked up from germline, CDR1 is SGDLS and CDR2 is YYNGEE. In DNA form, the CDR3 reads TGTGCCAGTAGCCAGGGCGGGGCCAAAGGAGGTGCTGAAGCTTTCTTT. Protein sequence: CASSQGGAKGGAEAFF.

The J gene is TRBJ2-1, the V gene TRBV20-1; the D is unclear. The V and J ends lost 6 bases and 3 bases respectively, with 6 bases between them. CDR3 length: 11 amino acids. Germline V gene data show CDR1 as DFQATT and CDR2 as SNEGSKA (reference sequence). The CDR3: CSAPYYNEQFF. Written as DNA, the CDR3 is TGCAGTGCCCCCTACTACAATGAGCAGTTCTTC.

In DNA, the CDR3 is TGCAGCGTGTGGGACAGGGGGGAAGCCAATGAGCAGTTCTTC. Its translation: CSVWDRGEANEQFF. The chain couples TRBV29-1 to TRBJ2-1; TRBD1 matches 11 bases. Trimming cost V 6 bases and J 6 bases; bases outside gene matches: 7. Germline CDR1 SQVTM, CDR2 ANQGSEA. The CDR3 length is 14 residues.

The chain joins TRBV6-2 or TRBV6-3 to TRBJ1-5, with 7 bases lining up with TRBD1. The germline V gene encodes CDR1 MNHEY and CDR2 SVGEGT. This CDR3 contains 16 residues. The V gene end was trimmed by 5 bases and the J gene end by 2 bases; junction bases not matched to a gene: 9. CDR3 nucleotide sequence: TGTGCCAGCAGTCTAAGCCGCAGGGGGGGCAATCAGCCCCAGCATTTT. Its protein product is CASSLSRRGGNQPQHF.

J is TRBJ2-1 and V is TRBV2, with 10 bases that match TRBD2. The CDR3 spans 15 residues. Germline lookup yields CDR1 SNHLY and CDR2 FYNNEI. The ends lost 4 bases at V and 10 bases at J; junction bases unmatched: 10. The CDR3 nucleotides are TGTGCCAGCAGTGGGTTAGCTAGCGGGAGTGGCGAGCAGTTCTTC. Translation: CASSGLASGSGEQFF.

The chain employs TRBV7-3 and TRBJ2-3; TRBD2 matches 12 bases. Germline CDR1 reads SGHTA; CDR2 reads FQGTGA. V dropped 5 bases and J dropped 7; count of bases not matched to a gene: 10. This CDR3 spans 16 amino acids. This CDR3 is CASSRGLAGTENTQYF. The CDR3 DNA reads as TGTGCCAGCAGCCGAGGACTAGCGGGAACTGAAAATACGCAGTATTTT.

The V call is TRBV7-9, the J call TRBJ1-4; D call uncertain. In germline, CDR1 is SEHNR, CDR2 FQNEAQ (reference sequence). Trimming cost V 8 bases and J 0 bases, with 10 bases left between them. The CDR3 runs 14 residues. CDR3 nucleotides: TGTGCCAGCGTCCGGCAGGCAACTAATGAAAAACTGTTTTTT. Protein sequence: CASVRQATNEKLFF. Variable domain in full (rest from reference TRBV7-9 and TRBJ1-4): DTGVSQNPRHKITKRGQNVTFRCDPISEHNRLYWYRQTLGQGPEFLTYFQNEAQLEKSRLLSDRFSAERPKGSFSTLEIQRTEQGDSAMYLCASVRQATNEKLFFGSGTQLSVL.

The rearrangement uses TRBV2 and TRBJ2-3; a possible D gene is TRBD2 (6 bases). Germline V gene sequence: CDR1 SNHLY, CDR2 FYNNEI. V was shortened by 2 bases and J by 1 base, with 10 bases between the two germline ends. This CDR3 has 15 residues. CDR3 protein: CASSELASGTDTQYF. CDR3 coding DNA: TGTGCCAGCAGTGAACTGGCTAGCGGCACAGATACGCAGTATTTT.